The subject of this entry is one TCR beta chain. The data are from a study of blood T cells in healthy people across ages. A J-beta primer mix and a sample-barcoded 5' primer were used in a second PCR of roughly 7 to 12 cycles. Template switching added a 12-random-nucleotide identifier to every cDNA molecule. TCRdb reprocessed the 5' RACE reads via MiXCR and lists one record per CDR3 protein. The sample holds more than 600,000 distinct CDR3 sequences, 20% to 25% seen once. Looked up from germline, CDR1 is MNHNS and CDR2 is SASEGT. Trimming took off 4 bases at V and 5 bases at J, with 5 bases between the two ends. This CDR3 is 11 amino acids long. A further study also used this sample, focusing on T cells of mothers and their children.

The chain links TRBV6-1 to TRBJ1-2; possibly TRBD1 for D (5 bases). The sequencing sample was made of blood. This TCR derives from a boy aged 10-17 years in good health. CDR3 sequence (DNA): TGTGCCAGCAGTGGGACATATGGCTACACCTTC. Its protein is CASSGTYGYTF.